This passage covers 15 T cell receptor beta chains from one sample sequenced in a study of beta chain features in type 1 diabetes. Reverse transcription of all isolated RNA meant that expressed TCRB transcripts were sequenced. Data came from immunoSEQ multiplex PCR; TCRdb stores just in-frame clones and leaves some out. Here the sample spans about 470,000 clones, approximately 28% being singletons. Sequences were obtained from naive CD4+ T cells from blood. The receptor set was obtained from a man aged 18-30 years in good health.

This clone was seen only a few times. The J gene is TRBJ2-3, the V gene TRBV6-5; 7 positions agree with TRBD2. Germline CDR1 is MNHEY and CDR2 is SVGAGI. The CDR3 covers 13 residues. V shed 6 bases, J shed 8 bases, and the junction held 8 bases outside the gene matches. The CDR3 protein is CASSRTSLRTQYF. The CDR3 DNA follows: TGTGCCAGCAGCCGGACTAGTCTTCGTACGCAGTATTTT.

The CDR3 DNA follows: TGTGCCAGCAGCCCCCAAAGCGGGAGGAGGGCGGTTGAGCAGTTCTTC. Its translation is CASSPQSGRRAVEQFF. The J gene is TRBJ2-1, the V gene TRBV7-2; 9 bases line up with TRBD2. Per the germline V gene, CDR1 is SGHTA and CDR2 is FQGNSA. The CDR3 sequence is 16 residues long. J was trimmed by 9 bases and V by 5 bases; bases with no gene match: 14. The entire variable domain, with the rest obtained from reference TRBV7-2 and TRBJ2-1, is as follows: GAGVSQSPSNKVTEKGKDVELRCDPISGHTALYWYRQSLGQGLEFLIYFQGNSAPDKSGLPSDRFSAERTGGSVSTLTIQRTQQEDSAVYLCASSPQSGRRAVEQFFGPGTRLTVL.

This clone was seen a few times. The chain couples TRBV7-2 to TRBJ2-2; TRBD2 matches at 8 bases. This CDR3 spans 15 amino acids. CDR1 SGHTA and CDR2 FQGNSA come from the germline V gene. V dropped 5 bases and J dropped 5; count of bases not matched to a gene: 7. The CDR3 sequence: CASSPLIAGTGELFF. The CDR3 DNA is TGTGCCAGCAGCCCCCTGATAGCGGGAACCGGGGAGCTGTTTTTT.

This chain connects TRBV2 to TRBJ2-7; no clear D. The germline CDR1 and CDR2 sequences are SNHLY and FYNNEI. CDR3 length: 13 amino acids. The V and J ends lost 0 bases and 11 bases respectively, with 14 bases between them. The CDR3, as DNA: TGTGCCAGCAGTGAAGCAAGGCTCGGTGTGAAGTACTTC. The encoded protein is CASSEARLGVKYF. Full variable domain (outside the CDR3, taken from reference TRBV2 and TRBJ2-7): EPEVTQTPSHQVTQMGQEVILRCVPISNHLYFYWYRQILGQKVEFLVSFYNNEISEKSEIFDDQFSVERPDGSNFTLKIRSTKLEDSAMYFCASSEARLGVKYFGPGTRLTVT.

This clone has only one observation. The V and J genes are TRBV15 and TRBJ2-7; 12 nucleotides agree with TRBD1. With V trimmed by 2 bases and J by 5 bases, 7 bases remained unmatched. The CDR3 extends over 16 amino acids. Germline V gene lookup returns CDR1 LNHNV and CDR2 YYDKDF (reference sequence). The CDR3 region is CATSRSRDRGQDEQYF. CDR3 DNA: TGTGCCACCAGCAGATCCCGGGACAGGGGGCAGGACGAGCAGTACTTC.

CDR3 residues: CASSAGHGNQPQHF. CDR3 nucleotides: TGTGCCAGCAGCGCTGGACACGGGAATCAGCCCCAGCATTTT. The chain recombines TRBV7-6 with TRBJ1-5; D possibly corresponds to TRBD1 (5 bases). The CDR3 sequence is 14 residues long. Trimming removed 5 bases at V and 4 bases at J, with 12 bases between. The germline V gene encodes CDR1 SGHVS and CDR2 FNYEAQ.

This clone occurred a few times. This chain joins TRBV6-1 and TRBJ2-3, with 14 nucleotides matching TRBD2. The CDR3 sequence is 16 residues long. J lost 0 bases, V lost 4 bases, and 0 bases had no gene match. Per the germline V gene, CDR1 is MNHNS and CDR2 is SASEGT. This chain's CDR3 is CASSGLAGGSTDTQYF. The CDR3 DNA reads TGTGCCAGCAGTGGACTAGCGGGAGGGAGCACAGATACGCAGTATTTT.

J is TRBJ2-1 and V is TRBV7-3; D is unresolved. Deletions cut 2 bases from V and 1 base from J, with 9 bases between. The CDR3 consists of 15 residues. Per the germline V gene, CDR1 is SGHTA and CDR2 is FQGTGA. The CDR3 sequence is CASSLAPGSYNEQFF. The CDR3 DNA reads as TGTGCCAGCAGCTTAGCTCCAGGTTCCTACAATGAGCAGTTCTTC.

The V gene is TRBV5-1, the J gene TRBJ1-5; D is unclear. The CDR3 loop spans 15 amino acids. The germline V gene encodes CDR1 SGHRS and CDR2 YFSETQ. Trimming stripped 0 bases from V and 7 bases from J, with 14 bases between. The CDR3 coding sequence is TGCGCCAGCAGCTTGGATTTCACGGGCGGCCAGCCCCAGCATTTT. Amino acid sequence: CASSLDFTGGQPQHF.

The rearrangement links TRBV10-3 to TRBJ2-7; either TRBD1 or TRBD2 may fit D (5 bases each). V was shortened by 3 bases and J by 3 bases, with 12 bases between the two germline ends. The CDR3 runs 14 residues. Germline-derived CDR1 and CDR2 are ENHRY and SYGVKD. CDR3 DNA: TGTGCCATCAGTGACCCGGGACCTAACTACGAGCAGTACTTC. Protein: CAISDPGPNYEQYF.

The rearrangement uses TRBV10-3 and TRBJ2-7; 10 positions agree with TRBD1. Germline V gene lookup returns CDR1 ENHRY and CDR2 SYGVKD. The CDR3 is made up of 15 amino acids. V shed 6 bases, J shed 1 base, and the junction held 6 bases outside the gene matches. The CDR3 spells CAISPRDRGSYEQYF. The CDR3 DNA reads as TGTGCCATCAGCCCCCGGGACAGGGGTTCCTACGAGCAGTACTTC.

The rearrangement uses TRBV6-5 and TRBJ2-1; D might be TRBD2 (6 bases). CDR1 is MNHEY and CDR2 is SVGAGI in the germline V gene. The CDR3 length is 14 residues. Trimming left V 2 bases short and J 2 bases short, with 7 bases between. The CDR3 protein is CASSYGGAYNEQFF. For the CDR3, the DNA is TGTGCCAGCAGTTACGGCGGGGCCTACAATGAGCAGTTCTTC.

The chain joins TRBV10-3 to TRBJ2-7; possibly TRBD1 or TRBD2 for D (5 bases each). The V gene's germline CDR1 is ENHRY and CDR2 SYGVKD. Trimming took 7 bases from V and 6 from J, leaving 16 bases between them. The CDR3 runs to 13 residues. The CDR3 nucleotides read TGTGCCATCAATCCGGGACGGCTTGGCGAGCAGTACTTC. This translates into CAINPGRLGEQYF.

This clone was seen more than once but under ten times. The chain is built from TRBV5-4 and TRBJ2-3, with 10 bases that match TRBD2. V shed 0 bases and J 6 bases; nucleotides not matched to a gene: 7. Germline V gives CDR1 SGHNT, CDR2 YYREEE (reference sequence). The CDR3 sequence is 16 residues long. CDR3 DNA: TGTGCCAGCAGCTTGGTCGGGCTAGCGGGAGTGGATACGCAGTATTTT. This codes for CASSLVGLAGVDTQYF.

This clone was seen only a few times. This CDR3 is also generated by other DNA sequences in the sample. The chain combines TRBV29-1 with TRBJ1-2; a possible D gene is TRBD1 (5 bases). Trimming shortened V by 3 bases and J by 8 bases, and 10 bases separated the two germline ends. The CDR3 extends over 11 amino acids. CDR1 is SQVTM, CDR2 ANQGSEA, per germline. The CDR3 bases are TGCAGCGTTGACAGGGAAGGAGGCTACACCTTC. It is translated as CSVDREGGYTF.